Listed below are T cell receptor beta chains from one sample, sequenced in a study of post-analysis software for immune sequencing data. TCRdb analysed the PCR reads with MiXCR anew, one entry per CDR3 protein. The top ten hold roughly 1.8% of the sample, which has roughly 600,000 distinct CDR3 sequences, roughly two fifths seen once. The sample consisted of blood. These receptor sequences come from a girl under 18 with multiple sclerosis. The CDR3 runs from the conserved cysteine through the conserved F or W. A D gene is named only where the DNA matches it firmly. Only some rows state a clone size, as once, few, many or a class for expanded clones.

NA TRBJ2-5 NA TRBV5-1 CATRRETQYF TGCGCCACCAGACGGGAGACCCAGTACTTC
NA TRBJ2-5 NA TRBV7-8 CASRIRGGKETQYF TGTGCCAGCAGGATTCGTGGGGGGAAAGAGACCCAGTACTTC
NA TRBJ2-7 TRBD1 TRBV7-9 CASSLEDRGYEQYF TGTGCCAGCAGCTTAGAAGACAGGGGCTACGAGCAGTACTTC
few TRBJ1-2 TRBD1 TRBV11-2 CASSLADRGRDGYTF TGTGCCAGCAGCTTAGCGGACAGGGGAAGGGATGGCTACACCTTC
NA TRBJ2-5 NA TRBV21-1 CASTHLKTQYF TGTGCCAGCACCCACTTGAAGACCCAGTACTTC
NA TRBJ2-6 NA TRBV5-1 CASSLGVGEGANVLTF TGCGCCAGCAGCTTGGGAGTGGGGGAAGGGGCCAACGTCCTGACTTTC
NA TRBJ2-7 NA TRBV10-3 CAMSIKDRAVEQYF TGTGCCATGAGTATCAAGGACAGAGCGGTTGAGCAGTACTTC
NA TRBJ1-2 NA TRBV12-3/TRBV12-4 CASSLAHRRNYGYTF TGTGCCAGCAGTTTAGCTCACCGGCGAAACTATGGCTACACCTTC
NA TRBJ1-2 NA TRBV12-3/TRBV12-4 CASSPPGAITF TGTGCCAGCAGTCCACCGGGGGCTATCACCTTC
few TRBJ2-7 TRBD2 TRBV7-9 CASTGTTNYEQYF TGTGCCAGCACCGGGACTACTAACTACGAGCAGTACTTC
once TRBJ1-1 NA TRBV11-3 CASSRPRDTEAFF TGTGCCAGCAGCCGCCCGAGGGACACTGAAGCTTTCTTT
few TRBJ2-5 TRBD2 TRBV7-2 CASSSVSAGGRETQYF TGTGCCAGCAGCTCCGTGTCAGCGGGGGGGCGGGAGACCCAGTACTTC
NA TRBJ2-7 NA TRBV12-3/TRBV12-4 CASSLRRDRERYF TGTGCCAGCAGTTTGAGAAGGGATCGCGAGCGGTACTTC
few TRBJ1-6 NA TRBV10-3 CAISESDSPWRPLHF TGTGCCATCAGTGAGTCGGACAGCCCCTGGCGTCCCCTCCACTTT
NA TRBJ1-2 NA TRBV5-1 CASSLDPGNYGYTF TGCGCCAGCAGCTTGGATCCGGGGAACTATGGCTACACCTTC
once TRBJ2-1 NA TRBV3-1 CASSQLGWQFF TGTGCCAGCAGCCAGCTAGGGTGGCAGTTCTTC
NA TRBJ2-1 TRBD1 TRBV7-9 CASSHMGQGTYNEQFF TGTGCCAGCAGCCATATGGGACAGGGTACTTACAATGAGCAGTTCTTC
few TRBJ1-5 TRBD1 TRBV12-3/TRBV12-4 CASSLAGGRQPQHF TGTGCCAGCAGTTTAGCAGGGGGCCGTCAGCCCCAGCATTTT
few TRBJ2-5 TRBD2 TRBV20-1 CSARVAGAPQETQYF TGCAGTGCTAGAGTAGCGGGGGCCCCTCAAGAGACCCAGTACTTC
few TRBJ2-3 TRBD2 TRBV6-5 CASSSKAGSRTDTQYF TGTGCCAGCAGTTCCAAAGCGGGGTCCCGCACAGATACGCAGTATTTT
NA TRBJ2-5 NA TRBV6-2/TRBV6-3 CASSWGTTGKTQYF TGTGCCAGCAGTTGGGGGACGACGGGAAAGACCCAGTACTTC
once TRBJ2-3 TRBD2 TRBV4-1 CASSPRGGPSSTDTQYF TGCGCCAGCAGCCCCCGCGGGGGGCCATCGAGCACAGATACGCAGTATTTT
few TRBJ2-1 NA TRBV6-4 CASSDLGNEQFF TGTGCCAGCAGTGACCTCGGAAATGAGCAGTTCTTC
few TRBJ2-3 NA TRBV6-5 CASSYPSMRPDPTDTQYF TGTGCCAGCAGTTACCCGAGTATGAGGCCCGACCCCACAGATACGCAGTATTTT
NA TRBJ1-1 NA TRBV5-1 CASSLDPTLNTEAFF TGCGCCAGCAGCTTGGATCCGACACTTAACACTGAAGCTTTCTTT
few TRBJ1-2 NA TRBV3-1 CASSDVGRGDYGYTF TGTGCCAGCAGCGATGTCGGAAGGGGAGACTATGGCTACACCTTC
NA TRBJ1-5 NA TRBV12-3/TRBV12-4 CASSLGSLQPQHF TGTGCCAGCAGTTTAGGTAGCCTTCAGCCCCAGCATTTT
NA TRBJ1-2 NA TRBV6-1 CASSDRSQVSSLNYGYTF TGTGCCAGCAGTGACCGTTCACAGGTCTCCTCCCTTAACTATGGCTACACCTTC
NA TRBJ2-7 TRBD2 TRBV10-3 CAISEVAGGSYEQYF TGTGCCATCAGTGAGGTGGCGGGGGGCTCCTACGAGCAGTACTTC
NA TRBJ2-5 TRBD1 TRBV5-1 CASSDNPPGQGRETQYF TGCGCCAGCAGCGATAACCCTCCGGGACAGGGGAGAGAGACCCAGTACTTC
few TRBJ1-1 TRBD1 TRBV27 CASRFTGDVTEAFF TGTGCCAGCAGATTCACAGGGGATGTCACTGAAGCTTTCTTT
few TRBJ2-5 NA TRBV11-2 CASSFRHSTWTQETQYF TGTGCCAGCAGCTTCCGACACTCGACTTGGACCCAGGAGACCCAGTACTTC
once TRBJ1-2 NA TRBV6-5 CASTTRGAYGYTF TGTGCCAGCACCACGAGAGGGGCCTATGGCTACACCTTC
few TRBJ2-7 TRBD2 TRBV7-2 CASSSSGSEQYF TGTGCCAGCAGCTCTAGCGGTAGCGAGCAGTACTTC
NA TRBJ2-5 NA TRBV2 CASSIGTQETQYF TGTGCCAGCAGCATCGGGACCCAAGAGACCCAGTACTTC
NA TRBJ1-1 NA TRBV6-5 CASGYNAGFGTEAFF TGTGCCAGCGGTTACAATGCGGGGTTCGGCACTGAAGCTTTCTTT
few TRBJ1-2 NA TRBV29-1 CSVDSGFNYGYTF TGCAGCGTTGATTCCGGATTTAACTATGGCTACACCTTC
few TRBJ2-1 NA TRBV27 CASSYGEGSSYNEQFF TGTGCCAGCAGTTATGGCGAGGGGAGCTCCTACAATGAGCAGTTCTTC
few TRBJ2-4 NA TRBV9 CASSPRRDDIQYF TGTGCCAGCAGCCCCAGACGGGACGACATTCAGTACTTC
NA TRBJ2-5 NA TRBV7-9 CASSLRWGLQETQYF TGTGCCAGCAGCTTAAGGTGGGGCTTACAAGAGACCCAGTACTTC
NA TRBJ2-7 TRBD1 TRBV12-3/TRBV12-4 CASRLQGSYEQYF TGTGCCAGCAGGTTACAGGGGTCCTACGAGCAGTACTTC
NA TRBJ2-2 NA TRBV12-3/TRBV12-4 CASTNTGELFF TGTGCCAGCACCAACACCGGGGAGCTGTTTTTT
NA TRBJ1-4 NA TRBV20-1 CSAPGLADEKLFF TGCAGTGCTCCCGGCCTGGCGGATGAAAAACTGTTTTTT
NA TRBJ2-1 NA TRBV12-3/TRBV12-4 CASRSDYPRDEQFF TGTGCCAGCAGAAGCGACTATCCTCGCGATGAGCAGTTCTTC
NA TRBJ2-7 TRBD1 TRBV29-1 CSVSDRVDPNYEQYF TGCAGCGTTTCGGACAGGGTCGATCCTAACTACGAGCAGTACTTC
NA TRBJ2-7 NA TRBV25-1 CASSESGISYEQYF TGTGCCAGCAGTGAATCTGGCATTTCCTACGAGCAGTACTTC
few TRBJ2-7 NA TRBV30 CAWRAISYEQYF TGTGCCTGGAGGGCAATCTCCTACGAGCAGTACTTC
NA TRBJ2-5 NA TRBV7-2 CASSSSVQETQYF TGTGCCAGCAGCTCCTCCGTTCAAGAGACCCAGTACTTC
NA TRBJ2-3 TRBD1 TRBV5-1 CASSLIGTGDGTDTQYF TGCGCCAGCAGCTTGATAGGGACAGGGGACGGCACAGATACGCAGTATTTT
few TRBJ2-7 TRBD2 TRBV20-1 CNARDLAGETYEQYF TGCAATGCTAGAGATCTAGCGGGGGAGACCTACGAGCAGTACTTC
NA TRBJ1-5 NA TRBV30 CTWSVADSNQPQHF TGTACCTGGAGTGTAGCAGATAGCAATCAGCCCCAGCATTTT
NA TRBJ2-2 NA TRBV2 CASREAYRAGELFF TGTGCCAGCAGGGAAGCCTACAGGGCCGGGGAGCTGTTTTTT
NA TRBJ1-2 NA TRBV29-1 CSVAPSDGGSYGYTF TGCAGCGTTGCCCCATCGGATGGGGGCAGCTATGGCTACACCTTC
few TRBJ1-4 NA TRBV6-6 CASSFPAESTNEKLFF TGTGCCAGCAGTTTCCCCGCTGAGTCAACTAATGAAAAATTGTTTTTT
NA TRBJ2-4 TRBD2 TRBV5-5 CASIPTSGTGWNIQYF TGTGCCAGCATCCCGACTAGCGGGACGGGATGGAACATTCAGTACTTC